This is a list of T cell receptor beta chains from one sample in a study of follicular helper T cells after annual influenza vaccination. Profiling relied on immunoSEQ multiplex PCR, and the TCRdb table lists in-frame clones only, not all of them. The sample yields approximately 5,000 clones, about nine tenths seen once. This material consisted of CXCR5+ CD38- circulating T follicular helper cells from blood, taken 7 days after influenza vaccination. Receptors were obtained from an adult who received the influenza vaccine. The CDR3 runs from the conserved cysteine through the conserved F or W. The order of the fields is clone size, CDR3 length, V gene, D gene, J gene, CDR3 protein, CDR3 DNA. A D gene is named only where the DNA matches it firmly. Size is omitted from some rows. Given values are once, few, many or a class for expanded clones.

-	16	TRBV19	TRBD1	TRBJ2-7	CASSIVAGQGAGEQYF	TGTGCCAGTAGTATAGTCGCGGGACAGGGGGCTGGCGAGCAGTACTTC
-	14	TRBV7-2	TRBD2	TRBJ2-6	CASSLGGRANVLTF	TGTGCCAGCAGCTTGGGGGGGAGGGCCAACGTCCTGACTTTC
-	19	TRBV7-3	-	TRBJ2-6	CASSLNPPGGFTGANVLTF	TGTGCCAGCAGCTTAAACCCTCCGGGGGGCTTTACTGGGGCCAACGTCCTGACTTTC
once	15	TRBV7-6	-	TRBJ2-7	CASSYQQGEGYEQYF	TGTGCCAGCAGCTACCAACAGGGTGAGGGCTACGAGCAGTACTTC
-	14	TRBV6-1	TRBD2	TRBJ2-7	CASSPGTRTYEQYF	TGTGCCAGCAGTCCCGGGACTAGAACCTACGAGCAGTACTTC
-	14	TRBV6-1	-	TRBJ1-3	CASSEGTLGNTIYF	TGTGCCAGCAGTGAAGGGACACTTGGAAACACCATATATTTT
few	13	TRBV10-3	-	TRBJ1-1	CAIGSDHNTEAFF	TGTGCCATCGGTAGCGACCATAACACTGAAGCTTTCTTT
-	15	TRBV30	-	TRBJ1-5	CAWSKGGAINQPQHF	TGTGCCTGGAGTAAAGGGGGAGCGATCAATCAGCCCCAGCATTTT
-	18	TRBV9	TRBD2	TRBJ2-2	CASSVPGTSQLNTGELFF	TGTGCCAGCAGCGTCCCCGGGACTAGCCAACTAAACACCGGGGAGCTGTTTTTT
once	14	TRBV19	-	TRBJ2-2	CASMLGAEAGELFF	TGTGCCAGTATGCTGGGGGCTGAGGCCGGGGAGCTGTTTTTT
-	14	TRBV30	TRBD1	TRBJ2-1	CAWSLGTGVNEQFF	TGTGCCTGGAGTTTGGGGACAGGGGTGAATGAGCAGTTCTTC
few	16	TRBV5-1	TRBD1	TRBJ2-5	CASSLGDRGPAETQYF	TGCGCCAGCAGCTTGGGGGACAGGGGGCCGGCAGAGACCCAGTACTTC
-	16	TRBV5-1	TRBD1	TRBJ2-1	CASSASTGSFNNEQFF	TGCGCCAGCAGCGCGTCGACAGGGAGTTTCAACAATGAGCAGTTCTTC
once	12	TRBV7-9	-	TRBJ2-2	CASGPPTGELFF	TGTGCCAGTGGGCCGCCTACCGGGGAGCTGTTTTTT
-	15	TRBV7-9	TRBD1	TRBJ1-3	CASSFDRGSGNTIYF	TGTGCCAGCAGCTTTGACAGGGGCTCTGGAAACACCATATATTTT
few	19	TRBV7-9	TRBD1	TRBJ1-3	CASSFRRDRGVSAGNTIYF	TGTGCCAGCAGCTTCCGTAGGGACAGGGGAGTTTCGGCTGGAAACACCATATATTTT
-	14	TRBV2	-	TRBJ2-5	CASTVGEVEKTQYF	TGTGCCAGCACGGTGGGGGAGGTCGAAAAGACCCAGTACTTC
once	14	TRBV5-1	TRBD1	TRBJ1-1	CASRRDREVPEAFF	TGCGCCAGCAGAAGGGACAGGGAGGTCCCTGAAGCTTTCTTT
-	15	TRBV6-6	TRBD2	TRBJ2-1	CASSSTSGSSYEQFF	TGTGCCAGCAGTAGTACTAGCGGGAGTAGCTATGAGCAGTTCTTC
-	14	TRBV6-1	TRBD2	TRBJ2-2	CASSVGGDTGELFF	TGTGCCAGCAGTGTGGGGGGGGACACCGGGGAGCTGTTTTTT
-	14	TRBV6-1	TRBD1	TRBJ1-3	CASSPGGVGNTIYF	TGTGCCAGCAGTCCAGGGGGCGTTGGAAACACCATATATTTT
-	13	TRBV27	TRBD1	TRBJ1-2	CASSLRTGYGYTF	TGTGCCAGCAGTCTCCGGACAGGGTATGGCTACACCTTC
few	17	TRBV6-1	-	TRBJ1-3	CASSVRSSGTLGNTIYF	TGTGCCAGCAGTGTCCGATCTTCCGGGACTTTGGGAAACACCATATATTTT
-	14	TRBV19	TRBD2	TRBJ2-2	CARPGLGPPGELFF	TGTGCCAGACCGGGACTAGGACCTCCCGGGGAGCTGTTTTTT
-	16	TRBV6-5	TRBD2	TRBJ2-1	CASSSSGSGVYNEQFF	TGTGCCAGCAGTTCTAGCGGGTCAGGAGTCTACAATGAGCAGTTCTTC
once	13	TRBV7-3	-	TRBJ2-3	CASSPGPADTQYF	TGTGCCAGCAGCCCAGGTCCGGCAGATACGCAGTATTTT
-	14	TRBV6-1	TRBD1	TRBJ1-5	CASSQGTGNQPQHF	TGTGCCAGCAGCCAAGGGACAGGGAACCAGCCCCAGCATTTT
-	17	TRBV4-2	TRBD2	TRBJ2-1	CASSQGSMNGRMNEQFF	TGTGCCAGCAGCCAAGGAAGCATGAACGGGAGGATGAATGAGCAGTTCTTC
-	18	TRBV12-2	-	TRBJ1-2	CASRLARLIDRANYGYTF	TGTGCAAGTCGCTTAGCTCGATTGATTGACAGAGCTAACTATGGCTACACCTTC
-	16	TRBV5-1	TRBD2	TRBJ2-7	CASSWTLAGGSYEQYF	TGCGCCAGCAGCTGGACCCTAGCGGGGGGGAGCTACGAGCAGTACTTC
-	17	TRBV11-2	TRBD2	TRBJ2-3	CASRTIRTSGLTDTQYF	TGTGCCAGCAGGACGATCCGGACTAGCGGGCTCACAGATACGCAGTATTTT
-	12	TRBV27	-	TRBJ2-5	CASSSGQETQYF	TGTGCCAGCAGTTCGGGACAAGAGACCCAGTACTTC
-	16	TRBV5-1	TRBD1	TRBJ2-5	CASSLVVAGGGETQYF	TGCGCCAGCAGCTTGGTGGTGGCAGGGGGCGGAGAGACCCAGTACTTC
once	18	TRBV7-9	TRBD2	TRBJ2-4	CASSLIKASGVAKNIQYF	TGTGCCAGCAGCTTAATCAAGGCTAGCGGGGTAGCCAAAAACATTCAGTACTTC
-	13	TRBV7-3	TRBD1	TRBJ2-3	CASSLDRADTQYF	TGTGCCAGCAGCTTGGACAGGGCAGATACGCAGTATTTT
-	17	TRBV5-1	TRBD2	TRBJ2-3	CASSLTRTSGSRDTQYF	TGCGCCAGCAGCTTAACCAGGACTAGCGGGAGTAGGGATACGCAGTATTTT
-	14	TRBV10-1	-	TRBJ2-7	CASSESVSFYEQYF	TGCGCCAGCAGTGAGTCAGTCAGTTTCTACGAGCAGTACTTC
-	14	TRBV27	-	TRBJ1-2	CASSSPQTGGGYTF	TGTGCCAGCAGTTCACCCCAAACAGGCGGTGGCTACACCTTC